The present T cell receptor (beta chain) was sequenced within a study of read filtering for tumor transcriptome and immune sequencing. About the research overall: Roughly 8 patients were R-ISS I, roughly 15 were R-ISS II, 6 or 7 were R-ISS III.

This clonotype came up many times. This library used approximately 390 ng RNA and molecular barcoded adaptors spanning alpha/delta and beta/gamma chains. From the reads, TCRdb called clonotypes with MiXCR, one entry per CDR3 protein. The data contain about 39,000 distinct CDR3 sequences, 13% to 15% of them seen just once; the ten biggest clones take up 5.5% to 8%. With 1 base removed from V and 3 bases from J, the gap between germline ends came to 13 bases. Germline lookup yields CDR1 SGHRS and CDR2 YFSETQ. This CDR3 comprises 16 residues. The material sequenced was a population of CD138-negative cells sorted from bone marrow. This clonotype originated in a donor aged 40 or older with multiple myeloma. This chain uses TRBV5-1 with TRBJ1-4; D perhaps matches TRBD1 (6 bases). Here the CDR3 DNA reads TGCGCCAGCAGCTTGAGGGGGGGCCTGGCTAATGAAAAACTGTTTTTT. The encoded protein is CASSLRGGLANEKLFF. Filled out from reference TRBV5-1 and TRBJ1-4, the complete variable domain reads KAGVTQTPRYLIKTRGQQVTLSCSPISGHRSVSWYQQTPGQGLQFLFEYFSETQRNKGNFPGRFSGRQFSNSRSEMNVSTLELGDSALYLCASSLRGGLANEKLFFGSGTQLSVL.